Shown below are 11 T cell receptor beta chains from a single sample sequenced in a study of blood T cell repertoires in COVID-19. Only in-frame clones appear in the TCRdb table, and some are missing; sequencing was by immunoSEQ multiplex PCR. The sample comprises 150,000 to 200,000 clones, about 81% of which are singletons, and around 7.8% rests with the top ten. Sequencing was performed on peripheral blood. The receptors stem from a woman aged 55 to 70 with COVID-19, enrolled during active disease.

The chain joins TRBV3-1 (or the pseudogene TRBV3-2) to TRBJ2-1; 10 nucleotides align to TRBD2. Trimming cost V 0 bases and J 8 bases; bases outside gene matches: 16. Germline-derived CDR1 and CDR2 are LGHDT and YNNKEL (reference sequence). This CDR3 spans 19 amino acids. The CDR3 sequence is CASSQDRGSGGAVLYEQFF. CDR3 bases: TGTGCCAGCAGCCAAGATCGGGGCAGCGGGGGGGCCGTTTTGTATGAGCAGTTCTTC.

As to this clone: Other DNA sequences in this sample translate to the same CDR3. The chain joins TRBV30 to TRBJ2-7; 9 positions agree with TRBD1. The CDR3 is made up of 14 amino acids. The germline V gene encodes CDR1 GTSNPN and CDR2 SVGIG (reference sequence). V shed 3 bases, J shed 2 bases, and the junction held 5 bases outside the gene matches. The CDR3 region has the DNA TGTGCCTGGAGGGGGGGGACAGGGACCTACGAGCAGTACTTC. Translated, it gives CAWRGGTGTYEQYF.

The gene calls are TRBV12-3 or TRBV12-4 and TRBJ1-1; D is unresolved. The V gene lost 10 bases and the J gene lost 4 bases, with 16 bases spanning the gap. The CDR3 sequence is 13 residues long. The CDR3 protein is CATTPGDSTEAFF. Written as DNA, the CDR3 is TGTGCCACCACCCCCGGGGATAGCACTGAAGCTTTCTTT.

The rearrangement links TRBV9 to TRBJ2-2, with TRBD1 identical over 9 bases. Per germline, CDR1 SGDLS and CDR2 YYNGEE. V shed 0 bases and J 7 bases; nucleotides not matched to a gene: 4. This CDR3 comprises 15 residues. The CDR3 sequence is CASSVEQGAVGELFF. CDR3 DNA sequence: TGTGCCAGCAGCGTAGAACAGGGGGCGGTCGGGGAGCTGTTTTTT.

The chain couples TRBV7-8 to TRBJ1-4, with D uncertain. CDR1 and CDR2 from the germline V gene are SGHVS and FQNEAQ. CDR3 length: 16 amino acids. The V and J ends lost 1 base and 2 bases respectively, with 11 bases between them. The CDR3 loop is CASSLDLWETNEKLFF. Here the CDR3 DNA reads TGTGCCAGCAGCTTAGATCTTTGGGAGACTAATGAAAAACTGTTTTTT.

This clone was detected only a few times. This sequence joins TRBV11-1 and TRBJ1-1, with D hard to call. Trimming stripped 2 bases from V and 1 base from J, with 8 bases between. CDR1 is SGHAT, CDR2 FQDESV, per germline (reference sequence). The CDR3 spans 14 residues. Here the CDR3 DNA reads TGTGCCAGCAGCTTACTGGGGAGGAACACTGAAGCTTTCTTT. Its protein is CASSLLGRNTEAFF.

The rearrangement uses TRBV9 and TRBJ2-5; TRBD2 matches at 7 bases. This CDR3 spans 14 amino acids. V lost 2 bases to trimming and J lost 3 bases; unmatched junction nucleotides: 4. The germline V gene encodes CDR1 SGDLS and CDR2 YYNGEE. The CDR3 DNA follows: TGTGCCAGCAGCGTCACTAGCGCCAAAGAGACCCAGTACTTC. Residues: CASSVTSAKETQYF.

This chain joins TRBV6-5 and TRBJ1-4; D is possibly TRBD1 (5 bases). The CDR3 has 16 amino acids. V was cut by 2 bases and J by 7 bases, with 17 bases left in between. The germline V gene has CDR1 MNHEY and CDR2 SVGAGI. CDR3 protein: CASSYDPSGQGEKLFF. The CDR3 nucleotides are TGTGCCAGCAGTTACGACCCGTCAGGGCAGGGTGAAAAACTGTTTTTT.

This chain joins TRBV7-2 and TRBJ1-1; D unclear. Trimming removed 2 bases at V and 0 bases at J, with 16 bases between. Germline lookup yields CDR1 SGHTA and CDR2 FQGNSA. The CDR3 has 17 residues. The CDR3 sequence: CASSLLEGGRMNTEAFF. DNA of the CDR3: TGTGCCAGCAGCTTACTTGAAGGAGGTCGGATGAACACTGAAGCTTTCTTT.

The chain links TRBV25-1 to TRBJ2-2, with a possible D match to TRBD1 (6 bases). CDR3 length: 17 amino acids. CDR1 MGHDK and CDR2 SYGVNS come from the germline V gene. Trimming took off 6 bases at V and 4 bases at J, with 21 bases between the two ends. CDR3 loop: CASRRTGTLSTTGELFF. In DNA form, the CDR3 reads TGTGCCAGCAGGAGAACCGGGACACTAAGCACCACCGGGGAGCTGTTTTTT.

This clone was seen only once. CDR3 DNA sequence: TGTGCCAGCAGTGAAGCGCGGCAGGGGTTTGGCTACACCTTC. Its translation: CASSEARQGFGYTF. The chain links TRBV2 to TRBJ1-2; a possible D gene is TRBD1 (6 bases). Trimming stripped 0 bases from V and 7 bases from J, with 12 bases between. Per germline, CDR1 SNHLY and CDR2 FYNNEI. CDR3 length: 14 residues.